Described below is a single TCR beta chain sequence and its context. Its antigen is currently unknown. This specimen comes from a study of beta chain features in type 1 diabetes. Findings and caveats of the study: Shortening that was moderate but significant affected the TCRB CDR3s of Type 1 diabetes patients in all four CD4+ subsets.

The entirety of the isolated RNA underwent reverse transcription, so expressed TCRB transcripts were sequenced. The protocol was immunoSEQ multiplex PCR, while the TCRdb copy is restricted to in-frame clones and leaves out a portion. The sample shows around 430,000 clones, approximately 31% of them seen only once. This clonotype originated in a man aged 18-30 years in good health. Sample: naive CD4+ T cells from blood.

Written as DNA, the CDR3 is TGTGCCAGCAGCTTTAGAGTGAACGAGCAGTTCTTC. Translation: CASSFRVNEQFF. V gene TRBV5-4 combines with J gene TRBJ2-1; unclear D gene. V lost 2 bases and J 10 bases, leaving 10 bases between the germline ends. This CDR3 is 12 amino acids long. Germline assignment: CDR1 SGHNT and CDR2 YYREEE (reference sequence).